One and the same sample provided the 15 T cell receptor beta chains below, sequenced in a study of blood T cell repertoires in COVID-19. The protocol was immunoSEQ multiplex PCR, while the TCRdb copy is restricted to in-frame clones and leaves out a portion. The sample carries tens of thousands of clones, approximately 88% recorded once. The source material was peripheral blood. Receptors were obtained from a human donor in a cohort sampled during active COVID-19.

This clone was recorded only once. V gene TRBV6-5 combines with J gene TRBJ2-7; D is perhaps TRBD2 (6 bases). The CDR3 is 12 amino acids. Germline CDR1 is MNHEY and CDR2 is SVGAGI. V was shortened by 6 bases and J by 8 bases, with 14 bases between the two germline ends. Here the CDR3 reads CASRDLRGQQYF. In DNA form, the CDR3 reads TGTGCCAGCAGGGACCTGCGGGGCCAGCAGTACTTC.

The V gene is TRBV3-1 (or the pseudogene TRBV3-2), the J gene TRBJ2-5; TRBD2 matches at 7 bases. Germline assignment: CDR1 LGHDT and CDR2 YNNKEL (reference sequence). There are 18 residues in the CDR3. J was trimmed by 4 bases and V by 0 bases; bases with no gene match: 14. CDR3 amino acids: CASSQDLLGLVFSETQYF. CDR3 DNA sequence: TGTGCCAGCAGCCAAGATTTACTTGGACTAGTCTTCTCAGAGACCCAGTACTTC.

The V call is TRBV6-6, the J call TRBJ2-7; D possibly corresponds to TRBD1 (5 bases). Trimming shortened V by 8 bases and J by 5 bases, and 19 bases separated the two germline ends. The CDR3 contains 14 residues. Germline V CDR1 and CDR2: MNHNY, SVGAGI (reference sequence). CDR3 region: CASVGQGKSHEQYF. As DNA, the CDR3 is TGTGCCAGCGTGGGGCAGGGCAAATCCCACGAGCAGTACTTC.

The rearrangement links TRBV3-1 (or the pseudogene TRBV3-2) to TRBJ2-1, with no clear D. Trimming removed 1 base from V and 3 bases from J, with 4 bases in between. Germline lookup yields CDR1 LGHDT and CDR2 YNNKEL (reference sequence). This CDR3 comprises 13 residues. The chain's CDR3 is CASSQGDYNEQFF. In DNA form, the CDR3 reads TGTGCCAGCAGCCAAGGAGACTACAATGAGCAGTTCTTC.

The V call is TRBV6-1, the J call TRBJ2-7, with 7 bases aligning to TRBD2. CDR1 MNHNS and CDR2 SASEGT come from the germline V gene. CDR3 length: 16 amino acids. Trimming at V came to 0 bases and at J to 3 bases, leaving 8 bases not matched to a gene. The CDR3 spells CASSEAETSRNYEQYF. The CDR3 DNA sequence: TGTGCCAGCAGTGAAGCGGAGACTAGCAGGAACTACGAGCAGTACTTC.

The gene calls are TRBV3-1 (or the pseudogene TRBV3-2) and TRBJ2-1; 8 nucleotides match TRBD2. The CDR3 extends over 19 amino acids. Germline V CDR1 and CDR2: LGHDT, YNNKEL (reference sequence). V dropped 2 bases and J dropped 7; count of bases not matched to a gene: 19. CDR3 region: CASSQSGMLAGGFINEQFF. CDR3 in DNA: TGTGCCAGCAGCCAAAGTGGAATGCTCGCGGGAGGCTTCATAAATGAGCAGTTCTTC.

This clone was seen just once. This sequence joins TRBV27 and TRBJ2-3, with TRBD2 matching 13 bases. The CDR3 loop spans 16 amino acids. The germline gives CDR1 MNHEY, CDR2 SMNVEV (reference sequence). V lost 4 bases and J lost 5; bases outside the gene matches: 6. CDR3 nucleotide sequence: TGTGCCAGCAGTTCGATACTAGCGGGAGGGTTAGATACGCAGTATTTT. Its translation: CASSSILAGGLDTQYF.

V gene TRBV30 combines with J gene TRBJ2-1; tentatively, D is TRBD1 (5 bases). Trimming pared 5 bases from V and 7 bases from J, leaving 21 bases between. Germline values: CDR1 GTSNPN, CDR2 SVGIG (reference sequence). The CDR3 totals 15 residues. CDR3 bases: TGTGCCTGGTTAACAAGGACACTGATTAGGAATGAGCAGTTCTTC. Translated: CAWLTRTLIRNEQFF.

This chain connects TRBV12-3 or TRBV12-4 to TRBJ1-2; no definite D call. The CDR3 runs 13 residues. Trimming took off 6 bases at V and 11 bases at J, with 19 bases between the two ends. CDR3 nucleotides: TGTGCCAGCAGCCCCGGGGAGGGTACGGTGTACACCTTC. It codes for CASSPGEGTVYTF.

The chain links TRBV6-6 to TRBJ2-1, with 10 bases aligning to TRBD2. This CDR3 comprises 15 residues. V shed 6 bases, J shed 7 bases, and the junction held 9 bases outside the gene matches. The germline CDR1 and CDR2 sequences are MNHNY and SVGAGI (reference sequence). CDR3 sequence (DNA): TGTGCCAGCAGACCTCTAGCGGGAGCGGAAAATGAGCAGTTCTTC. It is translated as CASRPLAGAENEQFF.

The chain recombines TRBV6-2 or TRBV6-3 with TRBJ1-3; no reliable D call. Germline CDR1 MNHEY, CDR2 SVGEGT. Between the trimmed V and J ends, which lost 2 bases and 0 bases, there was a span of 17 bases. The length of the CDR3 is 18 residues. This chain's CDR3 is CASSYREEYGISGNTIYF. The DNA of the CDR3 is TGTGCCAGCAGTTACCGGGAGGAATACGGGATCTCTGGAAACACCATATATTTT.

The chain carries TRBV29-1 and TRBJ1-2; D is possibly TRBD1 (5 bases). Germline-derived CDR1 and CDR2 are SQVTM and ANQGSEA. V lost 7 bases to trimming and J lost 5 bases, with 17 bases between them. The CDR3 sequence is 13 residues long. The CDR3 reads CSARVAGRYGYTF. The CDR3 bases are TGCAGCGCCAGGGTGGCAGGTCGATATGGCTACACCTTC.

The rearrangement links TRBV2 to TRBJ1-1; D not resolved. The CDR3 totals 12 residues. Germline-derived CDR1 and CDR2 are SNHLY and FYNNEI. V shed 4 bases and J shed 8 bases, with 11 bases lying between them. The CDR3 sequence is CASSAMEVEAFF. The CDR3 region has the DNA TGTGCCAGCAGTGCGATGGAGGTGGAAGCTTTCTTT.

This clone was detected once. Here the CDR3 reads CASRAGDTQETQYF. The CDR3 nucleotides read TGTGCCTCGAGGGCGGGGGATACCCAAGAGACCCAGTACTTC. The genes are TRBV2 and TRBJ2-5, with 7 bases fitting TRBD2. The ends lost 11 bases at V and 1 base at J; junction bases unmatched: 10. In germline, CDR1 is SNHLY, CDR2 FYNNEI. The CDR3 consists of 14 residues.

The chain joins TRBV24-1 to TRBJ1-5; 8 bases align to TRBD1. The CDR3 contains 18 residues. CDR1 KGHDR and CDR2 SFDVKD come from the germline V gene. V shed 4 bases and J 5 bases; nucleotides not matched to a gene: 15. In DNA, the CDR3 is TGTGCCACCAGTGAGCTCGACCCGGACAGGGATCGGGATCAGCCCCAGCATTTT. This translates into CATSELDPDRDRDQPQHF.